This TCR beta chain comes out of a study of regulatory T cells in long-lasting Graves disease. Overall study findings and caveats: TRBV28, TRBJ1-2 and TRBJ2-5 were favored in persistent disease. Comparison showed that persistent patients shared more public clonotypes (2,741) than new patients (966). Relative to newly diagnosed Graves' patients, persistent ones had lower TCR diversity.

The junction had 11 bases not matched to a gene; V was cut back by 8 bases and J by 7 bases. The germline V gene has CDR1 MNHNS and CDR2 SASEGT. The CDR3 length is 14 residues. Libraries of TCR beta came from iRepertoire HTBI primers plus Arm-PCR of CDR3 regions. Original processing notes: Overall, samples carried approximately 60 TRBV and more than 13 TRBJ segments. In TCRdb, the multiplex PCR reads were re-called with MiXCR into one record per CDR3 protein. These V and J calls are TCRdb output, not the study's own analysis. The sample contains about 340,000 distinct CDR3 sequences, around a fifth of which appear only once. Regarding time point: persistent/refractory GD, antithyroid drugs over 5 years with positive TRAb. RNA from PBMCs was the source of the TCR library. Remarks on this clonotype: Its antigen is as yet unknown. A read error may be the cause here, since a much bigger clone is one base away.

The material was peripheral blood mononuclear cells (PBMCs), obtained when the disease was refractory, from a patient treated with antithyroid drugs. The V call is TRBV6-1, the J call TRBJ1-5, with TRBD1 identical over 7 bases. This clonotype originated in a female donor with Graves disease. CDR3 amino acids: CASLDDRVVQPQHF. The CDR3 coding sequence is TGTGCCAGCCTTGACGACAGGGTTGTGCAGCCCCAGCATTTT.